One and the same sample provided the 21 T cell receptor beta chains below, sequenced in a study of OX40 agonist ivuxolimab in advanced cancers. Clones were read by immunoSEQ multiplex PCR, and TCRdb kept only the in-frame ones, dropping some. The table lists some 58,000 clones, 75% to 90% of them singletons. Sequenced material: CD4+ or CD8+ T cells sorted from blood, taken in a trial of the OX40 agonist ivuxolimab. These receptors all stem from an adult with an advanced solid tumor such as melanoma, head and neck, liver or kidney cancer.

The CDR3 DNA reads as TGTGCCAGCAGTGCCTCGAGAGGGCCAAACACTGAAGCTTTCTTT. This sequence encodes CASSASRGPNTEAFF. V and J are TRBV25-1 and TRBJ1-1; D unresolved. V was clipped by 4 bases and J by 2 bases, with 14 bases between them. The CDR3 spans 15 residues. Looked up from germline, CDR1 is MGHDK and CDR2 is SYGVNS.

A remark on this clone: The same CDR3 can be traced to other DNA sequences in this sample. The rearrangement uses TRBV19 and TRBJ1-1, with D maybe TRBD1 (6 bases). From germline, CDR1 is LNHDA and CDR2 SQIVND (reference sequence). The CDR3 consists of 12 residues. Trimming cost V 3 bases and J 5 bases, with 7 bases left between them. The DNA for the CDR3 is TGTGCCAGTAGTATTAGGGGGACTGAAGCTTTCTTT. It specifies CASSIRGTEAFF.

The V and J genes are TRBV6-5 and TRBJ2-7; D not resolved. CDR1 and CDR2 from the germline V gene are MNHEY and SVGAGI. The CDR3 covers 14 residues. V shed 0 bases and J shed 1 base, with 7 bases lying between them. In nucleotides, the CDR3 is TGTGCCAGCAGTTACTCTTGGGAATCCTACGAGCAGTACTTC. Protein sequence: CASSYSWESYEQYF.

This sequence joins TRBV12-2 and TRBJ2-7; the table's TRBD2 call for D was not verified on the DNA. TRBV12-2 counts as a pseudogene. CDR3 length: 16 residues. CDR3 nucleotides: TGTGCAAGTCGGTGGGGAGCGGAGACCCCCGGGGGAGAGCAGTACTTC. Amino acid sequence: CASRWGAETPGGEQYF.

The rearrangement links TRBV14 to TRBJ2-1; D could derive from TRBD1 or TRBD2 (6 bases each). The V end lost 0 bases, the J end lost 5 bases, and 17 bases lay between the germline ends. Germline lookup yields CDR1 SGHDN and CDR2 FVKESK. CDR3 length: 17 residues. CDR3 in amino acids: CASSQEFGGPGDNEQFF. In DNA form, the CDR3 reads TGTGCCAGCAGCCAAGAGTTCGGGGGCCCCGGCGACAATGAGCAGTTCTTC.

This chain links TRBV5-4 with TRBJ2-2, with unresolved D. This CDR3 is 14 amino acids long. Germline CDR1 and CDR2: SGHNT and YYREEE (reference sequence). V lost 3 bases, J lost 5 bases, and 11 bases lay in between. CDR3 DNA sequence: TGTGCCAGCAGCTCGGAAGCCAAAACCGGGGAGCTGTTTTTT. It is translated as CASSSEAKTGELFF.

The chain uses TRBV6-6 and TRBJ1-6; TRBD1 agrees at 8 bases. The germline gives CDR1 MNHNY, CDR2 SVGAGI (reference sequence). Unmatched junction bases numbered 5, after V lost 0 bases and J lost 10 bases. CDR3 length equals 15 residues. The CDR3 region has the DNA TGTGCCAGCAGTTACTCGCAGGGGGCGCGCTCACCCCTCCACTTT. Its translation: CASSYSQGARSPLHF.

The gene calls are TRBV15 and TRBJ1-2; D is undetermined. Germline V gives CDR1 LNHNV, CDR2 YYDKDF (reference sequence). The CDR3 covers 12 residues. V was trimmed by 3 bases and J by 3 bases, leaving 5 bases between them. The CDR3 is CATSSGYYGYTF. CDR3 DNA: TGTGCCACCAGCAGCGGGTACTATGGCTACACCTTC.

The J gene is TRBJ2-7, the V gene TRBV27; D is uncertain. V lost 7 bases to trimming and J lost 4 bases, with 14 bases between them. CDR1 is MNHEY, CDR2 SMNVEV, per germline (reference sequence). The CDR3 covers 13 residues. The CDR3 nucleotides are TGTGCCAGCATGTCCCGATTTTTATACGAGCAGTACTTC. It encodes CASMSRFLYEQYF.

CDR3 sequence: CASSPGPTAASYEQYF. The CDR3 nucleotides read TGTGCCAGCTCACCCGGCCCAACGGCAGCCTCCTACGAGCAGTACTTC. This chain links TRBV18 with TRBJ2-7; no firm D call. This CDR3 spans 16 amino acids. From germline, CDR1 is KGHSH and CDR2 LQKENI. With 3 bases removed from V and 0 bases from J, the gap between germline ends came to 15 bases.

The chain couples TRBV9 to TRBJ2-1; 9 positions agree with TRBD1. V gave up 6 bases and J gave up 5 bases; unmatched junction bases: 9. The CDR3 sequence is 15 residues long. Germline V CDR1 and CDR2: SGDLS, YYNGEE. The DNA for the CDR3 is TGTGCCAGCAAAGCCGGGACAGGGTACAACAATGAGCAGTTCTTC. Its translation: CASKAGTGYNNEQFF.

The rearrangement joins TRBV7-3 to TRBJ1-2; D not certain. V was cut by 2 bases and J by 8 bases, with 12 bases left in between. In germline, CDR1 is SGHTA, CDR2 FQGTGA. The CDR3 has 13 amino acids. As DNA, the CDR3 is TGTGCCAGCAGCTTAGGCCAGGTGGACGGCTACACCTTC. As protein: CASSLGQVDGYTF.

In this sample, this clone turned up a few times. This rearrangement joins TRBV4-2 to TRBJ1-5; D ambiguous. Trimming stripped 1 base from V and 5 bases from J, with 12 bases between. The CDR3 contains 15 residues. From germline, CDR1 is LGHNA and CDR2 YNFKEQ. The CDR3 sequence is CASSQGAESYQPQHF. CDR3 coding DNA: TGTGCCAGCAGCCAAGGGGCCGAGTCCTATCAGCCCCAGCATTTT.

The genes are TRBV5-6 and TRBJ2-1; 7 bases agree with TRBD1. V shed 1 base, J shed 9 bases, and the junction held 7 bases outside the gene matches. CDR1 is SGHDT, CDR2 YYEEEE, per germline. This CDR3 is 14 amino acids long. The CDR3 DNA is TGTGCCAGCAGCTTGAATAAGGGGGCAGGTGAGCAGTTCTTC. Encoded protein: CASSLNKGAGEQFF. The whole variable domain, filled in from reference TRBV5-6 and TRBJ2-1, reads DAGVTQSPTHLIKTRGQQVTLRCSPKSGHDTVSWYQQALGQGPQFIFQYYEEEERQRGNFPDRFSGHQFPNYSSELNVNALLLGDSALYLCASSLNKGAGEQFFGPGTRLTVL.

This chain's CDR3 is CASSQPGTGGGYTF. The CDR3 DNA reads TGTGCCAGCAGCCAACCCGGGACAGGAGGTGGCTACACCTTC. The gene calls are TRBV6-5 and TRBJ1-2, with 8 bases that match TRBD1. With 6 bases clipped from V and 7 bases from J, the junction kept 10 bases outside the gene matches. The CDR3 runs 14 residues. CDR1 is MNHEY, CDR2 SVGAGI, per germline.

The chain recombines TRBV28 with TRBJ2-7; unclear D gene. This CDR3 has 12 residues. Trimming left V 5 bases short and J 3 bases short, with 8 bases between. CDR1 is MDHEN, CDR2 SYDVKM, per germline. The CDR3 nucleotides read TGTGCCAGCAGTGTTGGGTTCTACGAGCAGTACTTC. Its translation: CASSVGFYEQYF.

This clone was observed once. The rearrangement uses TRBV7-2 and TRBJ2-7, with D perhaps matching TRBD1 or TRBD2 (5 bases each). CDR1 is SGHTA and CDR2 is FQGNSA in the germline V gene. The V end lost 1 base, the J end lost 0 bases, and 13 bases lay between the germline ends. This CDR3 region has 16 residues. CDR3 nucleotide sequence: TGTGCCAGCAGCTTAGAGGGGACGTTAAGCTCCTACGAGCAGTACTTC. It specifies CASSLEGTLSSYEQYF.

This clone is classed as medium-sized. The chain combines TRBV9 with TRBJ2-7, with D uncertain. The CDR3 spans 14 residues. V was trimmed by 1 base and J by 3 bases, leaving 11 bases between them. Germline loops: CDR1 SGDLS, CDR2 YYNGEE. The CDR3 sequence is CASSVSEVNYEQYF. In DNA form, the CDR3 reads TGTGCCAGCAGCGTATCTGAGGTAAACTACGAGCAGTACTTC.

This chain uses TRBV29-1 with TRBJ1-1; TRBD1 matches at 7 bases. Looked up from germline, CDR1 is SQVTM and CDR2 is ANQGSEA. The V segment lost 5 bases and the J segment 0 bases; nucleotides outside the gene matches: 6. CDR3 length: 14 amino acids. CDR3 in DNA: TGCAGCGTTAGGGACAGACTCCTGAACACTGAAGCTTTCTTT. Its protein product is CSVRDRLLNTEAFF.

This clone was seen a few times. The rearrangement joins TRBV21-1 to TRBJ1-3. TRBV21-1 is classified as a pseudogene. This CDR3 has 18 amino acids. In DNA form, the CDR3 reads TGTGCCAGCAGCAAAGTTTACGCGAATCTCAGCTCTGGAAACACCATATATTTT. As protein: CASSKVYANLSSGNTIYF.

V gene TRBV27 combines with J gene TRBJ2-3; 10 bases fit TRBD2. This CDR3 comprises 19 residues. The J segment lost 4 bases and the V segment lost 0 bases, leaving 13 bases of the junction unmatched. Germline V lookup: CDR1 MNHEY, CDR2 SMNVEV (reference sequence). CDR3 in amino acids: CASSLSESSGRPGADTQYF. Written as DNA, the CDR3 is TGTGCCAGCAGTTTATCGGAAAGTAGCGGGAGGCCGGGGGCAGATACGCAGTATTTT.